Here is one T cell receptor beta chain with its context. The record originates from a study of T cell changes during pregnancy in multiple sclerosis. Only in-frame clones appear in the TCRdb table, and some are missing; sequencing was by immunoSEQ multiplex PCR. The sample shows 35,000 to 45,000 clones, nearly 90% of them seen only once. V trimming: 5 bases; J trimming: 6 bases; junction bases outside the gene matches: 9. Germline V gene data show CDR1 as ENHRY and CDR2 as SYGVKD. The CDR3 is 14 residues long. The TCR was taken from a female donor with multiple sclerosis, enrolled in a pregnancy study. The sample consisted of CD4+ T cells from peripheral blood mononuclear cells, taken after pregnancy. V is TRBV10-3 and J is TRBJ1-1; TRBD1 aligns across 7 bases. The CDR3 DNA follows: TGTGCCATCAGTACCGGACAGGCCAACGCTGAAGCTTTCTTT. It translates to CAISTGQANAEAFF.